This T cell receptor (beta chain) was sequenced for a study of blood T cells in healthy people across ages. This CDR3 contains 13 residues. The V gene's germline CDR1 is MRHNA and CDR2 SNTAGT. With 0 bases removed from V and 5 bases from J, the gap between germline ends came to 4 bases. PCR was performed a second time for roughly 7 to 12 cycles using a sample-barcoded 5' primer and a J-beta primer mix. CDR3-containing paired-end reads numbered at least 2.5 million in each sample. TCRdb reprocessed the 5' RACE reads with MiXCR, giving one entry per CDR3 protein. The data show around 940,000 distinct CDR3 sequences, roughly 51% seen once.

This chain links TRBV6-4 with TRBJ2-2; no clear D gene. Material: blood. The TCR was taken from a woman in her sixties in good health. CDR3 bases: TGTGCCAGCAGTGACTCGGCTACCGGGGAGCTGTTTTTT. It translates to CASSDSATGELFF.